This T cell receptor (beta chain) was sequenced during a study of cytomegalovirus exposure and HLA in healthy donors. 13 Jbeta primers and 60 Vbeta primers were used for the PCR. Libraries were prepared by immunoSEQ multiplex PCR; TCRdb keeps only in-frame clonotypes and omits some of them. This table holds over 80,000 clones, about 70% found once. General study findings and limits: Later analysis suggested most CMV-associated TCR beta chains were HLA-restricted. The majority of TCR sequences were rare, yet some public TCRs appeared in many donors.

A note on this clone: Its target is not known.

The CDR3 consists of 13 residues. Germline V lookup: CDR1 SNHLY, CDR2 FYNNEI. The trim removed 5 bases at V and 4 bases at J, leaving 4 bases unmatched. The chain recombines TRBV2 with TRBJ2-7; 8 bases fit TRBD1. Sequenced sample: PBMCs. The clonotype was recovered from a man in his forties in good health and CMV-seronegative. In DNA, the CDR3 is TGTGCCAGCAGTCAGGACAGGGAATACGAGCAGTACTTC. Translating gives CASSQDREYEQYF.